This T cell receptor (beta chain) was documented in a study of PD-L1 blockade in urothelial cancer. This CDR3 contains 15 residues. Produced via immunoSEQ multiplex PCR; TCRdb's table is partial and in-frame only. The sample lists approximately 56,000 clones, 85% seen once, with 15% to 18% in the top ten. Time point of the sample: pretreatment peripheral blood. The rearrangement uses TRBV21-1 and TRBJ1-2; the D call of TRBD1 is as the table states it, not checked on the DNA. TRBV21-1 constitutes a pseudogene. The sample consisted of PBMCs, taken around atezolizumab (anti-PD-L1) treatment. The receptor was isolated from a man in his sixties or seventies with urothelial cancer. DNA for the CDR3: TGTGCCAGCAGCAAAGCGCGACAGGGACCTTATGGCTACACCTTC. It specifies CASSKARQGPYGYTF.